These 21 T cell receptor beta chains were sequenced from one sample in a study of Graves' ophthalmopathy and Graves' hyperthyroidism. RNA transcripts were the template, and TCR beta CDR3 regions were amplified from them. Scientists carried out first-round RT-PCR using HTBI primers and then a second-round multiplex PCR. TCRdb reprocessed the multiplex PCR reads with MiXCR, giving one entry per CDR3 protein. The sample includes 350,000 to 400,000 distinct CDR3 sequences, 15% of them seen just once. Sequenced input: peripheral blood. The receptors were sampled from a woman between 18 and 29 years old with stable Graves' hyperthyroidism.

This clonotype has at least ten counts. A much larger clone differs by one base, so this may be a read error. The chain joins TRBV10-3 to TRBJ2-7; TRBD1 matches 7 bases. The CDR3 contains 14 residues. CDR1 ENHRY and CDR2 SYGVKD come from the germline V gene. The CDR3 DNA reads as TGTGCCATCGGAAGGGCAGGGGGATCCTACGAGCAGCACTTC. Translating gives CAIGRAGGSYEQHF.

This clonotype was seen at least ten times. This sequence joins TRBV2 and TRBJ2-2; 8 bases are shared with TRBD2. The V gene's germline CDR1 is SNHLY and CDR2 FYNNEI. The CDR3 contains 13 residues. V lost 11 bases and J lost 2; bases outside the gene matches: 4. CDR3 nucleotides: TGTGCCTGCGGGGGGCGCAACACCGGGGAGCTGTTTTTT. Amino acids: CACGGRNTGELFF.

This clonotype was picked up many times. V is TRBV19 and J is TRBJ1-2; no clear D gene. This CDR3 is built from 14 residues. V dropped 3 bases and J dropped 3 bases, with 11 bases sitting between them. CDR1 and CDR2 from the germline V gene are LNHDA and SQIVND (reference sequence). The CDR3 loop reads CASSMPPADYGYTF. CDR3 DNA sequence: TGTGCCAGTAGTATGCCCCCCGCCGACTATGGCTACACCTTC. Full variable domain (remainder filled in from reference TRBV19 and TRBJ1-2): DGGITQSPKYLFRKEGQNVTLSCEQNLNHDAMYWYRQDPGQGLRLIYYSQIVNDFQKGDIAEGYSVSREKKESFPLTVTSAQKNPTAFYLCASSMPPADYGYTFGSGTRLTVV.

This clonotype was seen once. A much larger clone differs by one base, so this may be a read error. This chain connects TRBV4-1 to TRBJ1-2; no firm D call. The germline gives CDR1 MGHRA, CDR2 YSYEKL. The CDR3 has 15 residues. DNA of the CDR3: TGCGCCAGCAGCGCCTGGACGGTTGCCCTCTATAGCTACACCTTC. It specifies CASSAWTVALYSYTF.

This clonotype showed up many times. CDR3 loop: CASSERPGGPQHF. Here the CDR3 DNA reads TGTGCCAGCAGTGAACGACCAGGAGGGCCCCAGCATTTT. This rearrangement joins TRBV2 to TRBJ1-5, with D unresolved. The CDR3 has 13 amino acids. The V and J ends lost 2 bases and 9 bases respectively, with 11 bases between them. CDR1 SNHLY and CDR2 FYNNEI come from the germline V gene.

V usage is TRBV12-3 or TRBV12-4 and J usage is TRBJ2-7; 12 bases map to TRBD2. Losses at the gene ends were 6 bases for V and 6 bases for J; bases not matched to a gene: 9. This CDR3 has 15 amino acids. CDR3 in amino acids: CASSRRLAGDFEQYF. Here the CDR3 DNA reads TGTGCCAGCAGCCGTAGACTAGCGGGGGACTTCGAGCAGTACTTC.

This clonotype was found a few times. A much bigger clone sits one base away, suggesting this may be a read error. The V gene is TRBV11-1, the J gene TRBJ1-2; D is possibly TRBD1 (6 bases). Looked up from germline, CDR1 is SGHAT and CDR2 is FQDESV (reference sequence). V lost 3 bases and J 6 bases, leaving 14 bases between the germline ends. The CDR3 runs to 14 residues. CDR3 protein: CASSFYEAGDGYTF. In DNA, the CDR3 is TGTGCCAGCAGCTTTTACGAGGCAGGGGATGGCTACACCTTC.

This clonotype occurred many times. The CDR3 sequence is CASSDLWGGYTF. The CDR3 bases are TGTGCCAGCAGTGACCTTTGGGGTGGCTACACCTTC. This sequence joins TRBV25-1 and TRBJ1-2, with D unclear. CDR3 length: 12 residues. Trimming stripped 3 bases from V and 7 bases from J, with 9 bases between. CDR1 MGHDK and CDR2 SYGVNS come from the germline V gene.

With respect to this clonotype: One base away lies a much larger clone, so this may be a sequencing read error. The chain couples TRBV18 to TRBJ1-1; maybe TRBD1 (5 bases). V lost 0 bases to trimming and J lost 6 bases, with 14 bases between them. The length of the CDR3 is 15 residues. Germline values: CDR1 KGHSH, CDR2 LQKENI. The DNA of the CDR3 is TGTGCCAGCTCACCACCGTTGGGGGGTAACGCTGAAGCTTTCTTT. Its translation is CASSPPLGGNAEAFF. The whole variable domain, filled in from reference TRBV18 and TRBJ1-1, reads NAGVMQNPRHLVRRRGQEARLRCSPMKGHSHVYWYRQLPEEGLKFMVYLQKENIIDESGMPKERFSAEFPKEGPSILRIQQVVRGDSAAYFCASSPPLGGNAEAFFGQGTRLTVV.

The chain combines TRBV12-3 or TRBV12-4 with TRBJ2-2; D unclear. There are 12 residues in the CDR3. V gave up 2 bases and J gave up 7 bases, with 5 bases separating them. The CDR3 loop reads CASSLNRGELFF. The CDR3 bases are TGTGCCAGCAGTTTAAACCGCGGGGAGCTGTTTTTT.

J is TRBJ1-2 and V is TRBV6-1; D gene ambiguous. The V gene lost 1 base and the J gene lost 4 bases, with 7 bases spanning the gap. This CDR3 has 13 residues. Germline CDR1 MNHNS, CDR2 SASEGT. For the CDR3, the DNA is TGTGCCAGCAGTGAAGACAGCGCCTATGGCTACACCTTC. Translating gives CASSEDSAYGYTF.

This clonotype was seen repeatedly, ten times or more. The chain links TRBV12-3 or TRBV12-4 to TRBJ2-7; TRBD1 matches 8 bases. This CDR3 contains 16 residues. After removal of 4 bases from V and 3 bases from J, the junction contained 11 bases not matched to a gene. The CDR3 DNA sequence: TGTGCCAGCAGTTCAACTCGGACAGGGAATTTCTACGAGCAGTACTTC. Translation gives CASSSTRTGNFYEQYF.

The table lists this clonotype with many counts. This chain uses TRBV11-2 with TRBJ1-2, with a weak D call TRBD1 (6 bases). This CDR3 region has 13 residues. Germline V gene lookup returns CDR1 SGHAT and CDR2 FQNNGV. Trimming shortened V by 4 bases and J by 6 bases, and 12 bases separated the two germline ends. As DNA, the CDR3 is TGTGCCAGCAGCTCCCTAGGGGGTAATGGCTACACCTTC. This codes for CASSSLGGNGYTF.

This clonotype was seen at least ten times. This CDR3 reads CASSRGMSQYF. The CDR3 DNA is TGCGCCAGCAGCCGGGGTATGTCCCAGTACTTC. The rearrangement links TRBV4-1 to TRBJ2-5; D is unresolved. In germline, CDR1 is MGHRA, CDR2 YSYEKL. The V and J ends lost 4 bases and 9 bases respectively, with 9 bases between them. This CDR3 is 11 amino acids long.

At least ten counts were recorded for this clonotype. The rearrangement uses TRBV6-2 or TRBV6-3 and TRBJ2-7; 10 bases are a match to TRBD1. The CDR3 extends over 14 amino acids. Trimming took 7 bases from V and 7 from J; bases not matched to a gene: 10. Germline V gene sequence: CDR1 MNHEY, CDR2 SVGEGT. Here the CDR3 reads CASKRDRGAGEQYF. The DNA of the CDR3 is TGTGCCAGCAAGCGGGACAGGGGCGCAGGGGAGCAGTACTTC.

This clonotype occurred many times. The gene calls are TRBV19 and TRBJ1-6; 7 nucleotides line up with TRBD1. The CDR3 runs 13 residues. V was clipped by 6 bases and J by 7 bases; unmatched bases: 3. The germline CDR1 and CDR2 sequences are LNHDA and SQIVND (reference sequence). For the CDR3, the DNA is TGTGCCAGTAGCGGGGACAGAAATTCACCCCTCCACTTT. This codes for CASSGDRNSPLHF.

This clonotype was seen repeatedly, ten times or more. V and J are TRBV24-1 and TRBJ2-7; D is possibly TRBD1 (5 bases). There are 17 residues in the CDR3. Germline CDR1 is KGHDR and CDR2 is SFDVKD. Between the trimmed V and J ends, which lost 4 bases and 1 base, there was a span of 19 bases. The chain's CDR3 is CATSDYGHGEISYEQYF. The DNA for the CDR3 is TGTGCCACCAGTGACTACGGACACGGTGAAATATCCTACGAGCAGTACTTC.

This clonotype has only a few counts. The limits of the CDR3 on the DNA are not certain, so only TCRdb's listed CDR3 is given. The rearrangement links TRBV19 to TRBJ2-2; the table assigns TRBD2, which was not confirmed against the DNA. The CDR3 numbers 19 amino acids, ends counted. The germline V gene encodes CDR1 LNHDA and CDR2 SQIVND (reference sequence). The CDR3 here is CASSIERTSGGRAPGSCFF.

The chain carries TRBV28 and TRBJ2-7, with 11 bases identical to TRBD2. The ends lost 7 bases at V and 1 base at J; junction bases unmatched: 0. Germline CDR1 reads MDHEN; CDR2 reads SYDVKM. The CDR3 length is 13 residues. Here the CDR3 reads CASIAGGSYEQYF. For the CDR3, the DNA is TGTGCCAGCATAGCGGGGGGGTCCTACGAGCAGTACTTC.

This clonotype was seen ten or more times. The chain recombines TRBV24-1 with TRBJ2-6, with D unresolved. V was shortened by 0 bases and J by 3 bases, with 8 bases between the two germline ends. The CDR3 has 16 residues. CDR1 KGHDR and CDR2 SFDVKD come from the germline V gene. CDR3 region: CATSDLTASGANVLTF. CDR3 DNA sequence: TGTGCCACCAGTGATTTGACGGCGAGTGGGGCCAACGTCCTGACTTTC.

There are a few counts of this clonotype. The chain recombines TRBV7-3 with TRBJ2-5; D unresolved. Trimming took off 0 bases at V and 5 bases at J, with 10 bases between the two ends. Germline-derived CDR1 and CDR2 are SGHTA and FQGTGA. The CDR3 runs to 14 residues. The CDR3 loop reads CASSLTAGVETQYF. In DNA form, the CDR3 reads TGTGCCAGCAGCTTAACCGCCGGAGTGGAGACCCAGTACTTC.